Listed here is a single TCR beta chain. These data originate in a study of cytomegalovirus exposure and HLA in healthy donors. Libraries were prepared by immunoSEQ multiplex PCR; TCRdb keeps only in-frame clonotypes and omits some of them. Among approximately 160,000 clones listed, 84% were seen once. Germline CDR1 reads SNHLY; CDR2 reads FYNNEI. The CDR3 runs to 16 residues. The V and J ends lost 5 bases and 7 bases, in that order; junction bases with no gene match: 11. Separation from the approximately 670-subject first cohort characterized the roughly 120-subject validation cohort, to which the donors belonged.

The sequence was collected from a man aged 25-45 years in good health and CMV-seropositive. The sequenced sample consisted of PBMCs. The V and J genes are TRBV2 and TRBJ1-5; 10 bases align to TRBD1. The CDR3 spells CASSTQTGGLGQPQHF. The DNA of the CDR3 is TGTGCCAGCAGTACCCAGACAGGGGGCTTGGGGCAGCCCCAGCATTTT.